This TCR beta chain was identified during a study of shared clonotypes between healthy human individuals. Study-wide results and caveats: Estimated clonotype richness was generally higher in naive than memory subsets. Clonotypes shared by all four sorted-subset donors had higher generation probabilities than non-shared clonotypes.

In regard to this clone: Its specificity is unknown.

Terminally differentiated effector memory CD45RA+ cells were excluded by CCR7 positive selection of CD45RO-negative cells. Clones were read by immunoSEQ multiplex PCR, and TCRdb kept only the in-frame ones, dropping some. This table has about 2.2 million clones, about 94% appearing once. V dropped 2 bases and J dropped 5 bases, with 7 bases sitting between them. The CDR3 sequence is 13 residues long. Germline loops: CDR1 MGHRA, CDR2 YSYEKL. The rearrangement uses TRBV4-1 and TRBJ2-1; no reliable D call. The sample taken for sequencing was naive CD8+ T cells from PBMCs. The clonotype was recovered from a young man in good health. Some clones in this sample may be carry-over from other donors' samples. This chain's CDR3 is CASSQNRDNEQFF. DNA of the CDR3: TGCGCCAGCAGCCAAAACCGGGACAATGAGCAGTTCTTC.